This passage covers 26 T cell receptor beta chains from one sample sequenced in a study of cytomegalovirus exposure and HLA in healthy donors. 13 Jbeta primers and 60 Vbeta primers were used for the PCR. Repertoires were generated with immunoSEQ multiplex PCR, while TCRdb's copy carries only in-frame clones and drops some. The sample consists of about 110,000 clones, over 70% of them appearing once. Sequenced input: PBMCs. The receptors originated from a woman between 40 and 50 years old in good health and CMV-seronegative.

Comment on this clone: At the DNA level, this CDR3 is encoded by other sequences in the same sample as well. The chain couples TRBV5-5 to TRBJ1-5; the match to TRBD1 covers 7 bases. Germline CDR1 and CDR2: SGHKS and YYEKEE (reference sequence). V lost 5 bases, J lost 5 bases, and 4 bases stayed unmatched. This CDR3 region has 13 residues. The CDR3: CASSLTGDQPQHF. The DNA for the CDR3 is TGTGCCAGCAGTCTTACAGGGGATCAGCCCCAGCATTTT.

The chain links TRBV7-2 to TRBJ2-3; 9 bases are shared with TRBD2. Trimming at V came to 2 bases and at J to 2 bases, leaving 11 bases not matched to a gene. CDR3 length: 18 residues. Germline lookup yields CDR1 SGHTA and CDR2 FQGNSA. CDR3 sequence (DNA): TGTGCCAGCAGCTTACTAGGAAGCGGGGGGCAATACACAGATACGCAGTATTTT. Its protein is CASSLLGSGGQYTDTQYF.

The chain links TRBV29-1 to TRBJ1-1; the match to TRBD1 covers 12 bases. The CDR3 has 15 residues. Germline V gene sequence: CDR1 SQVTM, CDR2 ANQGSEA. The V and J ends lost 4 bases and 5 bases, in that order; junction bases with no gene match: 8. The CDR3 bases are TGCAGCGTTGTCGGGACAGGGGGCGGTTCGACTGAAGCTTTCTTT. It translates to CSVVGTGGGSTEAFF.

This clone occurred a few times. The chain couples TRBV5-1 to TRBJ2-5; 10 bases align to TRBD1. The CDR3 loop spans 14 amino acids. Losses at the gene ends were 4 bases for V and 3 bases for J; bases not matched to a gene: 3. Germline V gene data show CDR1 as SGHRS and CDR2 as YFSETQ. The CDR3 DNA is TGCGCCAGCAGCCTTGGGACAGGGGAAGAGACCCAGTACTTC. It encodes CASSLGTGEETQYF.

The chain is built from TRBV28 and TRBJ1-1; 11 nucleotides align to TRBD1. The junction had 8 bases not matched to a gene; V was cut back by 7 bases and J by 4 bases. The germline CDR1 and CDR2 sequences are MDHEN and SYDVKM. The CDR3 runs 15 residues. CDR3 loop: CASILGGQGGTEAFF. CDR3 DNA: TGTGCCAGCATCTTGGGGGGACAGGGGGGCACTGAAGCTTTCTTT.

The V call is TRBV7-9, the J call TRBJ2-7; 9 nucleotides agree with TRBD2. The CDR3 is 15 residues long. V lost 5 bases to trimming and J lost 2 bases; unmatched junction nucleotides: 7. Germline loops: CDR1 SEHNR, CDR2 FQNEAQ (reference sequence). Here the CDR3 DNA reads TGTGCCAGCAGCCGAGCGGGCGGGAGGGCCTACGAGCAGTACTTC. This sequence encodes CASSRAGGRAYEQYF.

The chain uses TRBV4-1 and TRBJ2-5, with 9 bases identical to TRBD1. CDR1 and CDR2 from the germline V gene are MGHRA and YSYEKL. The CDR3 contains 15 residues. V shed 5 bases and J 1 base; nucleotides not matched to a gene: 5. CDR3 sequence reads: CASSVQQGAQETQYF. The CDR3 coding sequence is TGCGCCAGCAGCGTTCAACAGGGGGCCCAAGAGACCCAGTACTTC.

The chain has TRBV6-6 and TRBJ1-1; 11 bases line up with TRBD1. V lost 5 bases to trimming and J lost 6 bases; unmatched junction nucleotides: 5. This CDR3 contains 14 residues. In germline, CDR1 is MNHNY, CDR2 SVGAGI (reference sequence). This chain's CDR3 is CASSPPGQGAEAFF. For the CDR3, the DNA is TGTGCCAGCAGTCCCCCGGGACAGGGGGCTGAAGCTTTCTTT.

This clone was counted only a few times. A read error is the likely source, as a far larger clone sits one nucleotide away. J is TRBJ2-4 and V is TRBV5-4, with TRBD1 matching 7 bases. The J call may be in error: the DNA end matches TRBJ2-1 better. The CDR3 contains 15 residues. CDR1 is SGHNT, CDR2 YYREEE, per germline (reference sequence). The CDR3 DNA reads TGTGCCAGCAGCTTGCAGGGGGATCTCAAAAACATTCAGTTCTTC. This codes for CASSLQGDLKNIQFF.

The J gene is TRBJ2-1, the V gene TRBV4-2; 8 bases align to TRBD2. Looked up from germline, CDR1 is LGHNA and CDR2 is YNFKEQ. This CDR3 region has 19 residues. J lost 4 bases, V lost 0 bases, and 14 bases had no gene match. The CDR3 DNA reads as TGTGCCAGCAGCCAAGATAAAAAGTCTGGCGGGAGGCCATACAATGAGCAGTTCTTC. Its protein is CASSQDKKSGGRPYNEQFF.

J is TRBJ2-5 and V is TRBV19, with 7 bases fitting TRBD2. Germline CDR1 is LNHDA and CDR2 is SQIVND (reference sequence). J gave up 1 base and V 7 bases, and 9 bases lay outside the gene matches. The CDR3 contains 15 residues. The CDR3 sequence: CASKASGTSQETQYF. The CDR3 DNA is TGTGCCAGTAAGGCCAGCGGGACCTCCCAAGAGACCCAGTACTTC.

This clone has only a few counts. J is TRBJ2-1 and V is TRBV6-1, with 8 bases matching TRBD2. The germline V gene encodes CDR1 MNHNS and CDR2 SASEGT. V lost 7 bases, J lost 1 base, and 6 bases stayed unmatched. The CDR3 extends over 15 amino acids. Written as DNA, the CDR3 is TGTGCCAGCACCGGGGGGGGCCTTTCCTACAATGAGCAGTTCTTC. Protein product: CASTGGGLSYNEQFF.

The chain carries TRBV4-2 and TRBJ1-5; TRBD1 agrees at 8 bases. This CDR3 is built from 15 residues. Trimming cost V 1 base and J 6 bases; bases outside gene matches: 5. Germline V lookup: CDR1 LGHNA, CDR2 YNFKEQ. The CDR3 coding sequence is TGTGCCAGCAGCCAAGCGGACAGGGAGGGTCAGCCCCAGCATTTT. Amino acids: CASSQADREGQPQHF.

There are a few counts of this clone. The V and J genes are TRBV5-5 and TRBJ2-3; 9 bases fit TRBD2. Germline loops: CDR1 SGHKS, CDR2 YYEKEE (reference sequence). Unmatched junction bases numbered 11, after V lost 5 bases and J lost 4 bases. The CDR3 runs to 16 residues. The CDR3 region has the DNA TGTGCCAGCAGGTCTTCCGGGCGGGAGGGTCCAGATACGCAGTATTTT. It specifies CASRSSGREGPDTQYF.

V is TRBV15 and J is TRBJ1-3; D remains unclear. Between the trimmed V and J ends, which lost 0 bases and 0 bases, there was a span of 9 bases. Germline V gene data show CDR1 as LNHNV and CDR2 as YYDKDF (reference sequence). CDR3 size: 16 residues. CDR3 loop: CATSRDRPRSGNTIYF. The CDR3 DNA reads TGTGCCACCAGCAGAGACAGGCCCCGCTCTGGAAACACCATATATTTT.

V and J are TRBV5-1 and TRBJ1-4; 11 bases are shared with TRBD1. Looked up from germline, CDR1 is SGHRS and CDR2 is YFSETQ. The CDR3 extends over 17 amino acids. With V trimmed by 0 bases and J by 6 bases, 7 bases remained unmatched. As DNA, the CDR3 is TGCGCCAGCAGCTTGGCACACGGACAGGGGGCAGATGAAAAACTGTTTTTT. This translates into CASSLAHGQGADEKLFF.

This rearrangement joins TRBV6-5 to TRBJ2-5, with 11 bases fitting TRBD2. The J segment lost 5 bases and the V segment lost 6 bases, leaving 8 bases of the junction unmatched. The CDR3 loop spans 15 amino acids. Germline-derived CDR1 and CDR2 are MNHEY and SVGAGI. CDR3 DNA sequence: TGTGCCAGCAGACCAGTAGCGGGGGGGCCGGAGACCCAGTACTTC. This codes for CASRPVAGGPETQYF.

J is TRBJ2-1 and V is TRBV11-2; no clear D. The V end lost 0 bases, the J end lost 10 bases, and 10 bases lay between the germline ends. This CDR3 contains 13 residues. Germline CDR1 SGHAT, CDR2 FQNNGV. The CDR3 is CASSLEGFGEQFF. The CDR3 DNA follows: TGTGCCAGCAGCTTAGAGGGCTTTGGGGAGCAGTTCTTC.

The gene calls are TRBV18 and TRBJ2-7, with D possibly matching TRBD2 (5 bases). The CDR3 runs to 15 residues. The V gene lost 0 bases and the J gene lost 5 bases, with 14 bases spanning the gap. Germline V gene data show CDR1 as KGHSH and CDR2 as LQKENI. The CDR3 reads CASSPPSRGNHEQYF. Written as DNA, the CDR3 is TGTGCCAGCTCACCACCGAGTCGAGGGAACCACGAGCAGTACTTC.

This chain connects TRBV9 to TRBJ2-7, with TRBD1 as a possible D gene (6 bases). CDR3 length: 14 amino acids. With 3 bases removed from V and 0 bases from J, the gap between germline ends came to 10 bases. The germline V gene has CDR1 SGDLS and CDR2 YYNGEE. The CDR3 reads CASSAGDNSYEQYF. CDR3 sequence (DNA): TGTGCCAGCAGCGCCGGGGACAACTCCTACGAGCAGTACTTC.

This chain uses TRBV11-2 with TRBJ1-3; D is possibly TRBD1 (5 bases). Trimming pared 4 bases from V and 4 bases from J, leaving 8 bases between. This CDR3 is built from 13 residues. Germline assignment: CDR1 SGHAT and CDR2 FQNNGV. CDR3 nucleotide sequence: TGTGCCAGCAGCTCACAGGAGGGAAACACCATATATTTT. Translation gives CASSSQEGNTIYF.

V usage is TRBV2 and J usage is TRBJ2-1; 10 bases line up with TRBD2. The CDR3 length is 15 residues. CDR1 is SNHLY, CDR2 FYNNEI, per germline. V lost 5 bases and J lost 2; bases outside the gene matches: 3. For the CDR3, the DNA is TGTGCCAGCAGTTCTAGCGGGAGAACCTACAATGAGCAGTTCTTC. It specifies CASSSSGRTYNEQFF.

This chain links TRBV10-3 with TRBJ2-1; 12 bases align to TRBD2. This CDR3 is 17 amino acids long. Germline CDR1 is ENHRY and CDR2 is SYGVKD. The V and J ends lost 3 bases and 7 bases, in that order; junction bases with no gene match: 10. The CDR3 here is CAISELRLAGAGNEQFF. As DNA, the CDR3 is TGTGCCATCAGTGAACTACGACTAGCGGGAGCGGGAAATGAGCAGTTCTTC.

The CDR3 region is CASSPRGDLAGGITDTQYF. CDR3 DNA: TGTGCCAGCAGCCCCCGAGGGGATCTAGCGGGAGGCATCACAGATACGCAGTATTTT. The chain couples TRBV21-1 to TRBJ2-3; the D segment call TRBD2 is taken from the table without a DNA check. TRBV21-1 is a pseudogene locus. This CDR3 has 19 residues.

V usage is TRBV19 and J usage is TRBJ1-3; the D gene is possibly TRBD1 (6 bases). The CDR3 sequence is 15 residues long. Trimming shortened V by 4 bases and J by 4 bases, and 14 bases separated the two germline ends. In germline, CDR1 is LNHDA, CDR2 SQIVND (reference sequence). The CDR3 DNA follows: TGTGCCAGTAGTACCCGGGACATAGCAGGAAACACCATATATTTT. It translates to CASSTRDIAGNTIYF.

The chain couples TRBV5-6 to TRBJ2-5; the D gene is possibly TRBD1 (6 bases). Trimming removed 5 bases from V and 9 bases from J, with 17 bases in between. Germline CDR1 is SGHDT and CDR2 is YYEEEE. The length of the CDR3 is 13 residues. Here the CDR3 reads CASRLGITGPQYF. DNA for the CDR3: TGTGCCAGCAGACTCGGGATCACAGGGCCCCAGTACTTC.